A selection of T cell receptor beta chains follows, all from one sample in a study of blood T cell repertoires in COVID-19. Sequenced by immunoSEQ multiplex PCR; TCRdb stores in-frame clones only, minus some. This sample carries about 170,000 clones, approximately 83% of them seen once, and the ten largest clones take approximately 2.4%. Sequenced input: peripheral blood. Receptor source: a human donor with acute or convalescent COVID-19. The donor label of this sample is uncertain. CDR3s leave out the opening cysteine and the closing phenylalanine or tryptophan. Fields, in order: J gene, V gene, clone size, D gene, CDR3 protein. A D gene is named only where the DNA matches it firmly. Not every row has a clone size; where given, it reads once, few, many or a size class.

TRBJ1-2 TRBV28 few - ASSWTGMSYGYT
TRBJ2-1 TRBV27 - TRBD2 ASSRKAGGTHNEQF
TRBJ2-6 TRBV19 - - ASSTFSGANVLT
TRBJ1-6 TRBV6-5 - - ASSSDIYNSPLH
TRBJ1-2 TRBV10-3 - TRBD1 AISVGQGKAHGYT
TRBJ2-3 TRBV5-1 - - ASTLSWGSGDTQY
TRBJ2-1 TRBV18 - - ASSPLEDEQF
TRBJ2-5 TRBV23-1 - - ASRDWKYQETQY
TRBJ2-2 TRBV11-3 - - ASSRDTGELF
TRBJ2-7 TRBV7-9 - TRBD1 ASSTGQGTYEQY
TRBJ1-1 TRBV29-1 - - SVAGRLNTEAF
TRBJ2-1 TRBV4-1 - - ASSQDLGGRKF
TRBJ1-2 TRBV6-5 few - ASSTGQSYGYT
TRBJ1-4 TRBV5-1 few - ASSSPQQGKSEKLF
TRBJ2-4 TRBV5-6 - - ASSLEGGTAKNIQY
TRBJ2-1 TRBV19 - TRBD2 ASSRTSSGRTEQF
TRBJ1-5 TRBV19 once - ASSIGGSFNQPQH
TRBJ1-5 TRBV19 - - ASSIRGSWNQPQH
TRBJ1-1 TRBV27 - TRBD1 ASSQGQGVNTEAF
TRBJ1-4 TRBV2 - - ASRPRGRSEKLF